This T cell receptor beta chain was captured in a study of T cell responses to AZD1222 COVID-19 vaccine. The method was immunoSEQ multiplex PCR; TCRdb's version includes in-frame clones alone and lacks a portion of them. The sample yields some 120,000 clones, about 90% seen once. Broader study findings: Repertoire sampling happened only post peak T cell response. Seropositive AZD1222 recipients at baseline numbered only 5 to 7.

As to this clone: Its target is unknown.

There are 11 residues in the CDR3. Per the germline V gene, CDR1 is MDHEN and CDR2 is SYDVKM. V lost 6 bases and J 7 bases, leaving 9 bases between the germline ends. The specimen was peripheral blood, collected on day 0 of MenACWY control vaccination. This chain joins TRBV28 and TRBJ2-5; no clear D gene. This receptor was identified in an adult in good health. CDR3 nucleotide sequence: TGTGCCAGCAGACGCTCGGTGACCCAGTACTTC. It yields the protein CASRRSVTQYF.